This T cell receptor beta chain was observed in a study of CD8 T cells in ankylosing spondylitis. Findings and caveats of the study: Typical of ankylosing spondylitis blood, it appeared, was a TCR beta motif of several highly homologous variants.

CDR1 and CDR2 (germline): SGHRS, YFSETQ. The ends were cut back, 0 bases at V and 10 bases at J, with 11 bases in the middle. This CDR3 spans 14 amino acids. This clonotype appeared many times. Its antigen is currently unknown. TCRdb analysed the 5' RACE reads with MiXCR anew, one entry per CDR3 protein. The data show around 490,000 distinct CDR3 sequences, with about 5.4% seen just once and 3% to 4% held by the top ten. The TCR sequence derives from a male donor with ankylosing spondylitis. The rearrangement links TRBV5-1 to TRBJ1-6; the D is unclear. The source material was blood, either unsorted or a sorted T cell fraction (not recorded which). DNA for the CDR3: TGCGCCAGCAGCTTGGATGCAGGTGTCTCACCCCTCCACTTT. As protein: CASSLDAGVSPLHF.